Following are 19 T cell receptor beta chains from one sample sequenced in a study of T cell responses to AZD1222 COVID-19 vaccine. The protocol was immunoSEQ multiplex PCR, while the TCRdb copy is restricted to in-frame clones and leaves out a portion. Of about 50,000 clones in the sample, nearly 80% were seen once. Here the sequenced sample was peripheral blood, taken 28 days after the second AZD1222 dose. The source of these receptors is an adult who received the AZD1222 COVID-19 vaccine.

The chain is built from TRBV10-1 and TRBJ1-1; D possibly corresponds to TRBD1 (5 bases). CDR1 WNHNN and CDR2 SYGVQD come from the germline V gene (reference sequence). This CDR3 region has 12 residues. V dropped 11 bases and J dropped 3 bases, with 13 bases sitting between them. In DNA, the CDR3 is TGCGCCCACACAGGAATTTACACTGAAGCTTTCTTT. It codes for CAHTGIYTEAFF.

This clone was found once. CDR3 in DNA: TGCGCCAGCAGTGAGGCCGGACCTTTGAGCAATGAGCAGTTCTTC. It encodes CASSEAGPLSNEQFF. This sequence joins TRBV10-1 and TRBJ2-1; D gene unclear. The V end lost 2 bases, the J end lost 6 bases, and 14 bases lay between the germline ends. This CDR3 has 15 amino acids. Looked up from germline, CDR1 is WNHNN and CDR2 is SYGVQD (reference sequence).

This chain links TRBV19 with TRBJ2-1; 8 bases fit TRBD2. Germline CDR1 reads LNHDA; CDR2 reads SQIVND (reference sequence). V trimming: 5 bases; J trimming: 8 bases; junction bases outside the gene matches: 14. The CDR3 consists of 16 residues. CDR3 protein: CASSASREGRKHEQFF. CDR3 coding DNA: TGTGCCAGTAGTGCTTCCCGGGAGGGGCGAAAGCATGAGCAGTTCTTC.

The chain links TRBV3-1 (or the pseudogene TRBV3-2) to TRBJ1-2; D is perhaps TRBD1 (5 bases). Germline CDR1 LGHDT, CDR2 YNNKEL (reference sequence). This CDR3 comprises 16 residues. The ends were cut back, 4 bases at V and 5 bases at J, with 20 bases in the middle. This CDR3 is CASSPKGLSEGYGYTF. CDR3 nucleotide sequence: TGTGCCAGCAGCCCAAAAGGGCTGTCCGAGGGGTATGGCTACACCTTC.

This chain links TRBV5-4 with TRBJ1-2; TRBD1 agrees at 8 bases. CDR3 length equals 13 residues. Germline trimming cut 4 bases from V and 5 bases from J; bases unmatched to any gene: 4. Germline V gene lookup returns CDR1 SGHNT and CDR2 YYREEE (reference sequence). CDR3 DNA sequence: TGTGCCAGCAGCCCGGGACAGGAGTATGGCTACACCTTC. Translation gives CASSPGQEYGYTF.

The chain recombines TRBV15 with TRBJ1-1; D is uncertain. Germline V gene sequence: CDR1 LNHNV, CDR2 YYDKDF (reference sequence). This CDR3 region has 14 residues. Trimming stripped 4 bases from V and 1 base from J, with 10 bases between. The CDR3 region has the DNA TGTGCCACCAGCATGAACAGACCGAACACTGAAGCTTTCTTT. This encodes CATSMNRPNTEAFF. Full variable domain (rest looked up from reference TRBV15 and TRBJ1-1): DAMVIQNPRYQVTQFGKPVTLSCSQTLNHNVMYWYQQKSSQAPKLLFHYYDKDFNNEADTPDNFQSRRPNTSFCFLDIRSPGLGDTAMYLCATSMNRPNTEAFFGQGTRLTVV.

The gene calls are TRBV12-3 or TRBV12-4 and TRBJ2-2, with D unclear. Trimming took off 6 bases at V and 5 bases at J, with 7 bases between the two ends. This CDR3 is 12 amino acids long. The CDR3 reads CASSRQTGELFF. The CDR3 region has the DNA TGTGCCAGCAGCCGGCAGACCGGGGAGCTGTTTTTT.

The gene calls are TRBV18 and TRBJ1-2; D perhaps matches TRBD1 (6 bases). CDR1 and CDR2 (germline): KGHSH, LQKENI. CDR3 length: 16 residues. The ends were cut back, 0 bases at V and 3 bases at J, with 14 bases in the middle. The CDR3 region has the DNA TGTGCCAGCTCACCACCTTCTGCGGGGGCGGACTATGGCTACACCTTC. It codes for CASSPPSAGADYGYTF.

The chain couples TRBV2 to TRBJ2-7; D gene ambiguous. Trimming left V 4 bases short and J 3 bases short, with 1 base between. Germline V gives CDR1 SNHLY, CDR2 FYNNEI. The CDR3 extends over 10 amino acids. The CDR3 is CASSGYEQYF. The CDR3 DNA reads as TGTGCCAGCAGTGGCTACGAGCAGTACTTC.

CDR3 protein: CAISEASRPDTQYF. The CDR3 DNA reads as TGTGCCATCAGTGAGGCTAGCCGTCCAGATACGCAGTATTTT. The chain employs TRBV10-3 and TRBJ2-3, with a tentative D call TRBD2 (5 bases). Trimming shortened V by 2 bases and J by 4 bases, and 10 bases separated the two germline ends. The CDR3 has 14 residues. Germline V lookup: CDR1 ENHRY, CDR2 SYGVKD.

CDR3 nucleotide sequence: TGCAGTGCTAGAGAGGGTGGCTACACCTTC. Protein: CSAREGGYTF. The rearrangement links TRBV20-1 to TRBJ1-2; D is unclear. The CDR3 contains 10 residues. Deletions cut 0 bases from V and 7 bases from J, with 3 bases between. CDR1 is DFQATT, CDR2 SNEGSKA, per germline (reference sequence).

This chain connects TRBV5-1 to TRBJ2-3; D perhaps matches TRBD1 (6 bases). Trimming took off 0 bases at V and 2 bases at J, with 10 bases between the two ends. Germline assignment: CDR1 SGHRS and CDR2 YFSETQ. The CDR3 has 15 amino acids. The DNA of the CDR3 is TGCGCCAGCAGCTTGGTGGGGGCTTACACAGATACGCAGTATTTT. Protein: CASSLVGAYTDTQYF.

This clone was picked up a small number of times. The chain has TRBV5-6 and TRBJ2-1, with 8 bases matching TRBD1. The germline CDR1 and CDR2 sequences are SGHDT and YYEEEE. The CDR3 loop spans 15 amino acids. The V segment lost 5 bases and the J segment 6 bases; nucleotides outside the gene matches: 10. The CDR3 here is CASSSGQGWRNEQFF. The CDR3, as DNA: TGTGCCAGCAGTTCCGGACAGGGATGGCGCAATGAGCAGTTCTTC. The variable domain in full, with the rest retrieved from reference TRBV5-6 and TRBJ2-1, is DAGVTQSPTHLIKTRGQQVTLRCSPKSGHDTVSWYQQALGQGPQFIFQYYEEEERQRGNFPDRFSGHQFPNYSSELNVNALLLGDSALYLCASSSGQGWRNEQFFGPGTRLTVL.

This sequence joins TRBV3-1 (or the pseudogene TRBV3-2) and TRBJ2-7; TRBD1 might be the D (8 bases). V dropped 4 bases and J dropped 6 bases, with 13 bases sitting between them. The CDR3 has 13 residues. Germline CDR1 LGHDT, CDR2 YNNKEL (reference sequence). The CDR3 bases are TGTGCCAGCAGCCTACAGGGGGGGGGCGAGCAGTACGTC. Translation: CASSLQGGGEQYV.

The chain carries TRBV5-6 and TRBJ2-3; D is unclear. The V gene's germline CDR1 is SGHDT and CDR2 YYEEEE. Trimming shortened V by 4 bases and J by 5 bases, and 8 bases separated the two germline ends. The CDR3 contains 12 residues. CDR3 sequence: CASSSWVDTQYF. The CDR3 DNA reads as TGTGCCAGCAGCAGCTGGGTAGATACGCAGTATTTT. Full variable domain (outside the CDR3, taken from reference TRBV5-6 and TRBJ2-3): DAGVTQSPTHLIKTRGQQVTLRCSPKSGHDTVSWYQQALGQGPQFIFQYYEEEERQRGNFPDRFSGHQFPNYSSELNVNALLLGDSALYLCASSSWVDTQYFGPGTRLTVL.

This clone was counted a single time. V gene TRBV10-3 combines with J gene TRBJ1-5, with D perhaps TRBD1 (6 bases). The germline V gene has CDR1 ENHRY and CDR2 SYGVKD. Deletions cut 3 bases from V and 5 bases from J, with 8 bases between. This CDR3 comprises 13 residues. The chain's CDR3 is CAISEQGDQPQHF. In nucleotides, the CDR3 is TGTGCCATCAGTGAACAGGGAGATCAGCCCCAGCATTTT.

This clone has a handful of counts. The gene calls are TRBV7-8 and TRBJ2-5, with 9 bases aligning to TRBD2. Germline CDR1 and CDR2: SGHVS and FQNEAQ. The ends lost 2 bases at V and 5 bases at J; junction bases unmatched: 3. The CDR3 sequence is 14 residues long. DNA for the CDR3: TGTGCCAGCAGCTTACAACTAGCGGGCGAGACCCAGTACTTC. As protein: CASSLQLAGETQYF.

The table lists this clone with a count of one. V gene TRBV5-3 combines with J gene TRBJ1-6; D call uncertain. TRBV5-3 is identified as an open reading frame with a role that is uncertain. V lost 5 bases to trimming and J lost 1 base, with 16 bases between them. CDR3 length: 17 residues. CDR3 sequence: CARRRPKFGSYNSPLHF. The CDR3 DNA is TGTGCCAGAAGACGACCGAAATTCGGGTCCTATAATTCACCCCTCCACTTT.

This chain joins TRBV28 and TRBJ1-4, with TRBD1 matching 8 bases. Germline assignment: CDR1 MDHEN and CDR2 SYDVKM. CDR3 length equals 13 residues. V was pared by 5 bases and J by 8 bases, with 4 bases of the junction left unmatched. The CDR3 DNA follows: TGTGCCAGCAGTCTCGGACAGGGAGAAAAACTGTTTTTT. Translated, it gives CASSLGQGEKLFF.